What follows describes a single T cell receptor (beta chain). Its antigen is currently not known. No qualities accompany the bases; no much larger clone lies one base away. In total, around 600 healthy bone marrow donors made up the cohort. Cohort members were all nominally healthy when sampled, although unrecorded immune exposures were likely present. The donor tested CMV seronegative and was one of the 352 seronegative cohort members. A peripheral blood sample was collected from each donor, and TCR beta sequencing was performed on peripheral blood mononuclear cells. Genomic DNA extraction from the blood cell samples was performed with the Qiagen DNeasy Blood Extraction Kit. This record comes from a study of cytomegalovirus exposure and HLA in healthy donors (TCRdb year 2017). Turning to the overall study: An earlier analysis of about 530 of the donors reported about 260 Gb of sequence data and 95 million to 140 million unique TCR beta sequences obtained from around 190 million T cells. An early release covering 500 to 750 HLA-typed donors comprised roughly 300 gigabases of sequencing data and roughly 85 million unique TCR sequences. The genetic ancestry cluster associated with self-reported Caucasian donors included 65% to 90% of the roughly 380 genotyped donors. The study aimed to test whether signatures of past pathogen exposure could be identified by cataloging public T cell receptors. The study profiled the T cell repertoires of 550 to 700 subjects by immunosequencing and related them to cytomegalovirus serostatus. A separate validation cohort of over 95 different subjects was used in addition to the roughly 620-subject first cohort. High-throughput TCR immunosequencing, statistical association of individual TCRs with disease status, and machine learning were combined to predict cytomegalovirus infection status. A later analysis re-analyzed previously published TCR beta repertoires from 600 to 850 donors and added high-resolution HLA genotyping to study TCR occurrence patterns. Rather than drawing on any new phenotypic data, the later analysis identified candidate immune exposures from TCR beta sequences and the way those sequences occurred across donors. An earlier analysis of roughly 580 of the donors used high-throughput TCR beta sequencing to judge whether each TCR beta V gene segment behaved as functional or pseudogenic. Alongside the repertoire data, information on donor age, sex, ethnicity and CMV serostatus was compiled. Genome-wide SNP genotypes for about 55% of the roughly 670 donors were used in a later genetic analysis, which treated that subset as a discovery cohort. All discovery cohort repertoires had been generated using a single sequencing platform. HLA typing covered class I and class II loci at four-digit resolution. The number of typed donors differed by locus: roughly 620-640 for A, B, C, DRB1 and DQB1; some 540 for DQA1; around 580 for DPA1; and roughly 490 for DPB1. Five DR-DQ haplotypes were treated as single units for association and clustering because of strong linkage in the cohort. Across around 400 genotyped donors of the cohort, an average of about 220,000 unique TCR beta nucleotide sequences per donor were sequenced, and roughly 17% of those sequences were non-productive. Results the study describes overall, beyond this receptor: The sequencing pipeline was judged likely to have produced a cluster of highly shared sequence variants as a technical artifact. It was suggested by the authors that the approach could potentially be generalized to other disease states and immunological phenotypes. In an earlier analysis of several hundred of the donors, most TCR beta V segments were observed in productive rearrangements about 87% or about 30% of the time, broadly matching IMGT annotations. Sequencing depth was assumed to be roughly uniform across donors in the presence/absence analyses, though that assumption may not hold. Specific HLA alleles were associated with roughly 17,000 TCR beta sequences at a false discovery rate of 0.05 in a later analysis. Compared with the 666-donor mean, donors in an Asian-associated ancestry cluster had fewer N-insertions in productive TCRs, according to a later genetic analysis. A later analysis found that most CMV-associated TCR beta chains appeared HLA-restricted, with HLA associations seemingly driven largely by CMV exposure. Three of the identified cytomegalovirus-associated TCR beta chains were confirmed in vitro to be specific for cytomegalovirus antigens. Because HLA typing was unavailable for some donors at each locus, only the typed subset was used in association tests. According to a later analysis, parvovirus B19, influenza, CMV and Epstein-Barr virus appeared linked to several top co-occurrence clusters. In a later analysis, HLA-associated TCR beta chains were found to be more clonally expanded and to have lower generation probabilities than equally common non-associated chains. Linkage disequilibrium might explain the correlated functional status among segregating V segments, but an unknown experimental factor could not be ruled out. Because counts were too low, 15 to 20 rarely observed V segments, including chromosome 9 orphons, were excluded from the earlier analysis of some 590 of the donors. Strong co-occurrence of HLA alleles, especially DR and DQ, made assigning TCR associations to individual alleles difficult. The only immune exposure information available for the cohort was CMV serostatus. V-gene and J-gene trimming of TCR beta chains was associated with a missense DCLRE1C variant in a later genetic analysis, and the association was replicated in an independent cohort. In a later analysis, the rate of TCR association differed among HLA loci, with DRB1 alleles having the most associated TCRs and HLA-C alleles having the fewest. A further reported finding was that TCR beta sequences accurately predicted the HLA-A and HLA-B alleles for most subjects in the first cohort. In this cohort, only TCR beta chains were sequenced, and detectable features were limited by the absence of alpha or paired-chain data. Because the 87-base-pair reads could not distinguish some IMGT-functional V segments, including TRBV6-2 and TRBV6-3, those segments were excluded. The study gave a list of 150 to 200 TCR beta chains associated with cytomegalovirus. Most TCR sequences were seen in very few donors, while some public TCRs were found in many individuals. In both the original and validation cohorts, the classifier was reported to diagnose cytomegalovirus status with high specificity and sensitivity.

Spanning cysteine to phenylalanine, the CDR3 consists of 10 amino acids. Only the CDR3 DNA stays, 30 bases, in frame from base 1. Preparation of the library involved the immunoSEQ multiplex PCR assay. For the multiplex PCR, a mixture combining 60 forward primers for TCR Vbeta segments and 13 reverse primers for TCR Jbeta segments was used. The CDR3 region of rearranged TCR beta genes was amplified from genomic DNA by a multiplex PCR assay. Amplified TCR beta libraries were sequenced as 87-base-pair reads on the Illumina HiSeq System. Concerning the study's data processing: A later analysis counted tens of millions of unique TCR beta chains across the 640 or so repertoires, and some 12 million of these chains were shared by at least two donors. Raw reads were error-corrected and collapsed into unique sequences by a nearest-neighbor algorithm in which closely related sequences were merged to remove PCR and sequencing errors. To assign V, D and J gene segments, CDR3 sequences were aligned to IMGT reference sequences. For a sequence to be retained, at least a six-nucleotide match to both a V gene segment and a J gene segment was required. Rearrangements were called productive when the CDR3 lacked stop codons and stayed in frame with V and J; all others were non-productive. CDR3 was defined according to IMGT convention as the region running from the second conserved V-encoded cysteine to the conserved J-encoded phenylalanine. In an earlier analysis of approximately 590 of the donors, sequences lacking an unambiguous match to a single V gene segment were excluded. In an earlier analysis of 587 of the donors, V segments were called functional above 56.7% productive rearrangements and were called segregating when the between-donor standard deviation exceeded 5%. A statistical classification framework was developed to diagnose cytomegalovirus status using the catalog of TCR beta chain sequences. A later analysis assigned V and J genes by comparing TCR nucleotide sequences with IMGT/GENE-DB human TR gene sequences. The TCRdist pipeline was used in a later analysis to assign CDR3 sequences and most-parsimonious VDJ recombination scenarios. A later analysis defined each TCR beta chain by its CDR3 amino acid sequence plus V-gene family, and excluded reads lacking a unique V-gene family. A later analysis removed 500 to 600 highly shared, low-generation-probability nucleotide sequences to deal with suspected cross-contamination and a sequencing artifact. A later analysis calculated a clonal expansion index for each public chain from normalized within-repertoire ranks of inferred template counts. In a later analysis, generation probabilities were computed using a VDJ recombination model fitted to out-of-frame rearrangements, and the results were checked against IGoR. Hypergeometric tests were used in a later analysis to score TCR-TCR, TCR-HLA and TCR-CMV co-occurrence, with a repertoire-size bias correction applied to the TCR pairs. A later analysis estimated false discovery rates by permuting HLA or CMV assignments 20 times. In a later analysis, co-occurring TCRs were grouped with DBSCAN, and TCRdist sequence similarity was added when clustering was performed within HLA-allele-positive subsets. For co-occurrence clustering, repertoires with fewer than 30,000 or more than 120,000 public chains were excluded, along with several repertoires with anomalous nucleotide sharing. In TCRdb, the immuneACCESS table is reduced to in-frame sequences with V and J assigned. These tables do not hold every clone; where another copy was compared, an unresolved V gene accounts for under half, and the others remain unexplained. The V and J calls and clone size come from that table; D and trimming were worked out from the DNA. This sample gives about 120,000 clones in total; 81% of them show up just once. Of the sample, about 2% is held by the ten largest clones.

Specimen: PBMCs. The chain employs TRBV21-1 and TRBJ2-7; the table calls TRBD1, which could not be checked here. TRBV21-1 is annotated as a pseudogene. This TCR came from a man aged 18 to 29 in good health and CMV-seronegative. The encoded CDR3 is CASIRTGVCF. The bases are TGTGCCAGCATCCGGACAGGGGTTTGCTTC.